This T cell receptor (beta chain) is from a study of blood T cells in healthy people across ages. A J-beta primer mix and a sample-barcoded 5' primer were used in a second PCR of roughly 7 to 12 cycles. TCRdb re-called the 5' RACE reads through MiXCR, storing one row per CDR3 protein. The table includes around 600,000 distinct CDR3 sequences, roughly 48% detected once. After removal of 2 bases from V and 4 bases from J, the junction contained 5 bases not matched to a gene. CDR3 length equals 15 residues. Germline CDR1 LGHNA, CDR2 YNFKEQ. The rearrangement joins TRBV4-2 to TRBJ1-2; TRBD1 matches at 9 bases. The clonotype was recovered from a man older than 75 in good health. Material: blood. CDR3 region: CASSQNRGPGYGYTF. The CDR3 DNA sequence: TGTGCCAGCAGCCAAAACAGGGGGCCTGGCTATGGCTACACCTTC.